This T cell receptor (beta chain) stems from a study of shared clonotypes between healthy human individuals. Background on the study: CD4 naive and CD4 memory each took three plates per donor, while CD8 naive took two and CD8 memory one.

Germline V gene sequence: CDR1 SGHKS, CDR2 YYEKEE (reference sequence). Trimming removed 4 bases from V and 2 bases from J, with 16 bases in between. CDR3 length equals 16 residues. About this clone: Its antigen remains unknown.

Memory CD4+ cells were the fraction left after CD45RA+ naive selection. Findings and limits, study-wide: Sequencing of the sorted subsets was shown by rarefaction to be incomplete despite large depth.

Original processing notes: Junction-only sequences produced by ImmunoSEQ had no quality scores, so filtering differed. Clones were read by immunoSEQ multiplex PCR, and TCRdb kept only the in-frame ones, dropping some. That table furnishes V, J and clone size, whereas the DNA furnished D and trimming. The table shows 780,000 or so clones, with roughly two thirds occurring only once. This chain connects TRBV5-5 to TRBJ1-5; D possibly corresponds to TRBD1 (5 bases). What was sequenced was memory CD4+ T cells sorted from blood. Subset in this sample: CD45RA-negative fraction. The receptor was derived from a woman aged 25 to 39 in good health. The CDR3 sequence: CASSLDARGGNQPQHF. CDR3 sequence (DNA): TGTGCCAGCAGCCTGGACGCCAGAGGGGGCAATCAGCCCCAGCATTTT.